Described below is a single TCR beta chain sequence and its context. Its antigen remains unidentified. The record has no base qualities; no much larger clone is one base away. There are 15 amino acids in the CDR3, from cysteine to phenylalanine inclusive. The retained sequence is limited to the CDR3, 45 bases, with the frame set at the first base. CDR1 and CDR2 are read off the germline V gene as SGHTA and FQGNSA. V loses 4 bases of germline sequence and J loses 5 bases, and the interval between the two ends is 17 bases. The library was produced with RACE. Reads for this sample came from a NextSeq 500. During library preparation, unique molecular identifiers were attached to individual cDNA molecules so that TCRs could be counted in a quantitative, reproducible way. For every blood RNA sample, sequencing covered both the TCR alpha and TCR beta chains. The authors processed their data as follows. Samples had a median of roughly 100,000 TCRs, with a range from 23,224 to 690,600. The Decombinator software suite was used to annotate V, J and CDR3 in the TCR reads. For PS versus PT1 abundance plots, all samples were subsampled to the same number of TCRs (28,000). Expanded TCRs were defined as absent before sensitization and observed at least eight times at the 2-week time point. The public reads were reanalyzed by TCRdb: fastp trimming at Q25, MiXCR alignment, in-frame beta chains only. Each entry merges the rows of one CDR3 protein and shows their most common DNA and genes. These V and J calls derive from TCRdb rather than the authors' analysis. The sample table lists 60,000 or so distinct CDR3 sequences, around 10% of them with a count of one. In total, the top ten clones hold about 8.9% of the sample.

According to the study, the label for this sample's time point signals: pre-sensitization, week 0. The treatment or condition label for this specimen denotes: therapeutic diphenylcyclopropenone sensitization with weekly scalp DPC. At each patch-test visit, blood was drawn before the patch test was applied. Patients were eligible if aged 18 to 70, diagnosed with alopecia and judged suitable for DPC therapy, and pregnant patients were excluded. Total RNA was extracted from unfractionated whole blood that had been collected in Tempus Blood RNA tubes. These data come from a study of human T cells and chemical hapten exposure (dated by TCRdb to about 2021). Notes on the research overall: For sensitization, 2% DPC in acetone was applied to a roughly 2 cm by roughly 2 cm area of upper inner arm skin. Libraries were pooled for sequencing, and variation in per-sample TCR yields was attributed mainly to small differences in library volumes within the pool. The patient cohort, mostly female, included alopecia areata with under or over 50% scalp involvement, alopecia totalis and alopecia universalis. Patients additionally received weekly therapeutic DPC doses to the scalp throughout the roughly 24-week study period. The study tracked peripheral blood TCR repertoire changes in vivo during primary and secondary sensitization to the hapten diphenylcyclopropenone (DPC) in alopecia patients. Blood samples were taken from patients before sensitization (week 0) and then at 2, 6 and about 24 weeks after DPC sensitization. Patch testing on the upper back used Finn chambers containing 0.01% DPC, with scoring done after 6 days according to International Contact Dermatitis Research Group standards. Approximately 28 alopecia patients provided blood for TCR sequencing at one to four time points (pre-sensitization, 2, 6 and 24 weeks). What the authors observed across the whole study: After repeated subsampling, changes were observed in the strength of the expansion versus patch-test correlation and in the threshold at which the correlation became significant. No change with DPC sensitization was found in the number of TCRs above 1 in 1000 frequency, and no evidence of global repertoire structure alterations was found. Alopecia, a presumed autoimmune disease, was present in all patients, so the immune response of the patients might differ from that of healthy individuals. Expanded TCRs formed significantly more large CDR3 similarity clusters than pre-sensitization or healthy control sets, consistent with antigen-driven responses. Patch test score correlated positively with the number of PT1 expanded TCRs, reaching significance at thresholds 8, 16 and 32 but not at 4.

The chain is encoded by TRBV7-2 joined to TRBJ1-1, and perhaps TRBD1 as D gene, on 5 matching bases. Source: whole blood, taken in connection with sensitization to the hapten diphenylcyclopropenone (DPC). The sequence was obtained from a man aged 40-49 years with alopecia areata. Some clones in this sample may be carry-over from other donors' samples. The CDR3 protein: CASSWGGSWGTEAFF. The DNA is TGTGCCAGCAGCTGGGGCGGGAGTTGGGGGACTGAAGCTTTCTTT.